A selection of T cell receptor beta chains follows, all from one sample in a study of human T cells and chemical hapten exposure. TCRdb redid the calling of the RACE reads with MiXCR, one entry per CDR3 protein. Of 56,000 or so distinct CDR3 sequences listed, roughly 10% are singletons. The sample was whole blood, taken in connection with sensitization to the hapten diphenylcyclopropenone (DPC). The origin of the receptors is a woman aged 25 to 39 with alopecia areata. Some clones in this sample may be carry-over from other donors' samples. Each CDR3 is given without its conserved first and last residue. Expanded clones are given a class, and other clones once, few, many or no size at all.

>many|TRBV4-1|TRBJ1-1
ASRWDRGVGNTEAF
>many|TRBV7-9|TRBJ1-3
ASSLAGPANTIY
>many|TRBV29-1|TRBJ2-1
SVELGNEQF
>many|TRBV12-3/TRBV12-4|TRBJ1-6
ASRGQAGANSPLH
>.|TRBV20-1|TRBJ2-7
SVPPRAQGRYEQY
>.|TRBV7-6|TRBJ2-5
ASTEGVTETQY
>few|TRBV7-2|TRBJ2-3
ASSLDSTDTQY
>few|TRBV7-9|TRBJ2-3
ASSPPEGFTDTQY
>many|TRBV10-3|TRBJ2-2
AIGTSGTGELF
>many|TRBV7-8|TRBJ2-7
ASSFERYEQY
>.|TRBV6-5|TRBJ2-3
ASSPWMRGGADTQY
>many|TRBV4-3|TRBJ1-1
ASSRGQGVMNTEAF
>.|TRBV30|TRBJ1-1
AWSYGQGKAF
>few|TRBV7-3|TRBJ2-1
ASSPSPRGVNEQF
>many|TRBV11-2|TRBJ1-6
ASSFSGDNSPLH
>many|TRBV11-3|TRBJ2-3
ASSFSGSTDTQY
>many|TRBV5-1|TRBJ2-1
ASSVDSSSYNEQF
>.|TRBV7-2|TRBJ2-7
ASSSDYEQY
>many|TRBV12-3/TRBV12-4|TRBJ2-3
ASRSGFSTDTQY
>.|TRBV6-1|TRBJ2-7
ASSDPPGQGPNEQY
>.|TRBV15|TRBJ1-1
ATGRDRMNTEAF
>many|TRBV15|TRBJ2-7
ATSRDLGTGLEQY
>many|TRBV20-1|TRBJ2-3
SARSGGVTDTQY
>few|TRBV27|TRBJ2-1
ASSPGCYNEQF
>few|TRBV7-9|TRBJ2-7
ASSFRDRPYEQY
>.|TRBV5-1|TRBJ2-7
ASSLVVGGRSEQY
>many|TRBV4-3|TRBJ2-3
ASSLSRDLPRPDTQY
>medium-sized|TRBV4-3|TRBJ1-2
ASSQDGKGRGYT
>.|TRBV7-2|TRBJ2-7
ASSFHYEQY
>few|TRBV29-1|TRBJ2-1
SVEVTGPGEQF
>many|TRBV12-3/TRBV12-4|TRBJ2-2
ASSWGGNTGELF
>medium-sized|TRBV7-2|TRBJ2-3
ASSLGGRTDTQY
>few|TRBV7-8|TRBJ2-1
ASSLGLAGGTEQF
>.|TRBV3-1|TRBJ2-7
ASSQGLKSYEQY
>few|TRBV7-8|TRBJ2-7
ASRERSGYEQY
>many|TRBV5-6|TRBJ1-4
ASSLALGSGATNEKLF
>.|TRBV6-1|TRBJ2-7
ASSLREGYEQY
>.|TRBV5-6|TRBJ2-1
ASSLWGRGGLDEQF
>.|TRBV5-4|TRBJ2-5
ASSLRLAEETQY
>few|TRBV7-6|TRBJ1-1
ASSLEPYTEAF
>.|TRBV7-2|TRBJ2-5
ASSLWIGGGARETQY
>few|TRBV7-2|TRBJ2-5
ASSLEGQGYETQY
>few|TRBV5-6|TRBJ1-1
ASSGARSTGGGTEAF
>few|TRBV20-1|TRBJ1-4
SARDIEGESTNEKLF
>few|TRBV11-1|TRBJ2-7
ASSLETGAVSWEQY
>.|TRBV9|TRBJ2-3
ASRGGETDTQY
>.|TRBV14|TRBJ1-2
ASSQDHRTGVYT
>many|TRBV5-4|TRBJ1-1
ASSLDRFGGTEAF
>.|TRBV5-1|TRBJ1-1
ASSLGGQLEAF
>.|TRBV5-4|TRBJ2-3
ASSSSAGGHGDTQY
>.|TRBV20-1|TRBJ1-4
SATGSTNEKLF
>.|TRBV3-1|TRBJ2-7
ASSGGGGEQY
>.|TRBV7-2|TRBJ2-7
ASSSQRFSYEQY
>few|TRBV4-3|TRBJ2-7
ASSQGRAAGYEQY
>few|TRBV14|TRBJ2-7
ASSQARTGGEQY